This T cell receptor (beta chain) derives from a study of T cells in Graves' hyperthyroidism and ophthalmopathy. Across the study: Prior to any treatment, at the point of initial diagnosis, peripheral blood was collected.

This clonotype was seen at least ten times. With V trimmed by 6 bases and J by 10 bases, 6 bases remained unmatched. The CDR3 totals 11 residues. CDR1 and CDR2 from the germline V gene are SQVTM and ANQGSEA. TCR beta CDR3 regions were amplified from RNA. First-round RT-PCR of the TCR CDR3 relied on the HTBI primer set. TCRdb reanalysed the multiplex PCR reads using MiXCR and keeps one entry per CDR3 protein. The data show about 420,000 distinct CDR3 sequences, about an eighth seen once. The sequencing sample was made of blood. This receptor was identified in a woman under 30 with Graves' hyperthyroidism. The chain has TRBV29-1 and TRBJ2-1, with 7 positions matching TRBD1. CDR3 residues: CSVLQGVEQFF. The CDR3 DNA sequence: TGCAGCGTATTGCAGGGGGTAGAGCAGTTCTTC.